Given below is one T cell receptor (beta chain) in context. This record belongs to a study of blood T cell repertoires in COVID-19. Trimming cost V 5 bases and J 9 bases; bases outside gene matches: 3. The CDR3 loop spans 12 amino acids. Looked up from germline, CDR1 is LNHDA and CDR2 is SQIVND (reference sequence). In the authors' workflow: Using reference gene primer amplification, nucleated cell counts were estimated. Using immunoSEQ multiplex PCR, the repertoire was profiled, and TCRdb retains in-frame clones only, with some absent. The D gene and trimming were derived from the DNA, and the V and J assignments and clone size from that table. The sample has roughly 170,000 clones; 85% to 90% are singletons. Followed over time, Seattle patients had been enrolled while infection was active.

The sample consisted of peripheral blood. This chain uses TRBV19 with TRBJ2-1; 8 nucleotides match TRBD2. This TCR came from a woman in her seventies with COVID-19, enrolled during active disease. The CDR3 reads CASSRLAGEQFF. The CDR3, as DNA: TGTGCCAGTAGTCGCCTAGCGGGTGAGCAGTTCTTC.